Listed below are T cell receptor beta chains from one sample, sequenced in a study of CD8+ T cells in alopecia areata. Sequencing used immunoSEQ multiplex PCR; TCRdb keeps in-frame clones, though not all of them. The top ten hold 4.9% of the sample, which has around 190,000 clones, approximately 53% seen once. Sequenced: CD8+ T cells sorted from blood. Every receptor here comes from a human donor in good health. Each CDR3 is given with its conserved first and last residue. The order of the fields is clone size, V gene, J gene, D gene, CDR3 DNA, CDR3 protein. A D gene is named only where the DNA matches it firmly. Some rows have no size entry. The others give once, few or many, or a class for an expanded clone.

clone size: NA; V gene: TRBV7-9; J gene: TRBJ1-1; D gene: NA; CDR3 DNA: TGTGCCAGCAGCTTAGTGGAGGGGGAGACTGAAGCTTTCTTT; CDR3 protein: CASSLVEGETEAFF
clone size: NA; V gene: TRBV25-1; J gene: TRBJ1-2; D gene: NA; CDR3 DNA: TGTGCCAGCAGTGACAGGGGAACTTATGGCTACACCTTC; CDR3 protein: CASSDRGTYGYTF
clone size: NA; V gene: TRBV29-1; J gene: TRBJ2-1; D gene: NA; CDR3 DNA: TGCAGCGTCGAGGCGGTCCGGGGGTACAATGAGCAGTTCTTC; CDR3 protein: CSVEAVRGYNEQFF
clone size: once; V gene: TRBV29-1; J gene: TRBJ1-2; D gene: TRBD1; CDR3 DNA: TGCAGCGTTGAAATTTACAGGGGGCGCTTAGGATCGGACACCTTC; CDR3 protein: CSVEIYRGRLGSDTF
clone size: few; V gene: TRBV19; J gene: TRBJ1-1; D gene: NA; CDR3 DNA: TGTGCCAGTAGTTGGGGGGTGAACACTGAAGCTTTCTTT; CDR3 protein: CASSWGVNTEAFF
clone size: NA; V gene: TRBV29-1; J gene: TRBJ2-1; D gene: TRBD1; CDR3 DNA: TGCAGCGTTGAAGGTCTGAAAGGGACAGACTACAATGAGCAGTTCTTC; CDR3 protein: CSVEGLKGTDYNEQFF
clone size: NA; V gene: TRBV7-2; J gene: TRBJ1-6; D gene: TRBD1; CDR3 DNA: TGTGCCAGCAGCCCGGGACAGGGACCTAATTCACCCCTCCACTTT; CDR3 protein: CASSPGQGPNSPLHF
clone size: NA; V gene: TRBV29-1; J gene: TRBJ1-1; D gene: TRBD1; CDR3 DNA: TGCAGCGTTGAAGGGGACAGGGGAGAAGCTTTCTTT; CDR3 protein: CSVEGDRGEAFF
clone size: NA; V gene: TRBV27; J gene: TRBJ1-2; D gene: TRBD1; CDR3 DNA: TGTGCCAGCAGTTTATCCGGACAGGGCCTTTATGGCTACACCTTC; CDR3 protein: CASSLSGQGLYGYTF
clone size: NA; V gene: TRBV4-2; J gene: TRBJ2-7; D gene: TRBD2; CDR3 DNA: TGTGCCAGCAGCCAAGAGCGGGGGTATTCCTACGAGCAGTACTTC; CDR3 protein: CASSQERGYSYEQYF
clone size: NA; V gene: TRBV5-1; J gene: TRBJ1-2; D gene: NA; CDR3 DNA: TGCGCCAGCAGCTTGGAGGGGAGGGATGGCTACACCTTC; CDR3 protein: CASSLEGRDGYTF
clone size: NA; V gene: TRBV30; J gene: TRBJ2-7; D gene: NA; CDR3 DNA: TGTGCCTGGAGAGATCCACCGACTTTCGAGCAGTACTTC; CDR3 protein: CAWRDPPTFEQYF
clone size: NA; V gene: TRBV7-9; J gene: TRBJ1-2; D gene: TRBD1; CDR3 DNA: TGTGCCAGCAGCCCTGGACAGGGAGGATTCGGCTACACCTTC; CDR3 protein: CASSPGQGGFGYTF